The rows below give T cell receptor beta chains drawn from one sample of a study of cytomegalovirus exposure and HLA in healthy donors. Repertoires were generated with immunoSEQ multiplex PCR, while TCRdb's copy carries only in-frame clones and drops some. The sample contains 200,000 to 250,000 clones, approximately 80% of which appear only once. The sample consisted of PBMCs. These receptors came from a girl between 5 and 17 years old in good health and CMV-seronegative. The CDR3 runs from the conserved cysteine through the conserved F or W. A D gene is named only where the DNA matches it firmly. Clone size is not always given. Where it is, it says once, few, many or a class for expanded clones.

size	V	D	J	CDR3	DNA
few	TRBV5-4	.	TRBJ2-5	CASGGAVQETQYF	TGTGCCAGCGGGGGGGCAGTCCAAGAGACCCAGTACTTC
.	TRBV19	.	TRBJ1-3	CASSPGGSGNTIYF	TGTGCCAGTAGTCCGGGGGGTTCTGGAAACACCATATATTTT
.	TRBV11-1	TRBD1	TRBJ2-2	CASSQTRTGGGGELFF	TGTGCCAGCAGCCAGACGCGGACAGGGGGTGGCGGGGAGCTGTTTTTT
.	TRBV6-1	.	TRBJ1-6	CASSDRYSLNSPLHF	TGTGCCAGCAGTGATCGATACAGTCTTAATTCACCCCTCCACTTT
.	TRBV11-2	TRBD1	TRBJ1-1	CASSLDPATGRRNTEAFF	TGTGCCAGCAGCTTAGATCCGGCGACAGGGCGCAGAAACACTGAAGCTTTCTTT
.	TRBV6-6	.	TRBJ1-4	CASSGDSPTNEKLFF	TGTGCCAGCAGTGGAGACAGTCCAACTAATGAAAAACTGTTTTTT
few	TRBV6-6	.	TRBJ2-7	CASSLGGVPYEQYF	TGTGCCAGCAGTTTGGGGGGTGTCCCCTACGAGCAGTACTTC
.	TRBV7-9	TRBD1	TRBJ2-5	CASSSPGTGVKETQYF	TGTGCCAGCAGCTCTCCCGGGACAGGGGTTAAAGAGACCCAGTACTTC
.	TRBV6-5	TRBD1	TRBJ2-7	CASSKGQGTYEQYF	TGTGCCAGCAGCAAGGGACAGGGAACCTACGAGCAGTACTTC
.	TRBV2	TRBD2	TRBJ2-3	CASKTSGGTDTQYF	TGTGCCAGCAAGACTAGCGGGGGCACAGATACGCAGTATTTT
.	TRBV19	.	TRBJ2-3	CASRDAGANTDTQYF	TGTGCCAGTAGGGACGCGGGGGCGAACACAGATACGCAGTATTTT
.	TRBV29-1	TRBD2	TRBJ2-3	CSFTSGRATDTQYF	TGCAGCTTTACTAGCGGGAGGGCCACAGATACGCAGTATTTT
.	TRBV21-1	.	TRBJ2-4	CASSEGPGGGRGGDIQYF	TGTGCCAGCAGCGAAGGCCCGGGAGGGGGCCGGGGGGGTGACATTCAGTACTTC
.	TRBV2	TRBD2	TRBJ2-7	CATTGGGSYEQYF	TGTGCCACCACCGGGGGGGGTTCCTACGAGCAGTACTTC
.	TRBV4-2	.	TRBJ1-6	CASTQNPSGSGRSYNSPLHF	TGTGCCAGCACCCAAAATCCCTCGGGGAGTGGTAGGTCCTATAATTCACCCCTCCACTTT
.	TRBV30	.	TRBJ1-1	CAWSRGGGGMNTEAFF	TGTGCCTGGAGTCGGGGGGGCGGCGGTATGAACACTGAAGCTTTCTTT
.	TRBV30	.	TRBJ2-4	CAWSVGGAGKNIQYF	TGTGCCTGGAGTGTAGGGGGGGCGGGCAAAAACATTCAGTACTTC
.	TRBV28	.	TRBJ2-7	CASSSGVSEQYF	TGTGCCAGCAGCTCAGGTGTCTCCGAGCAGTACTTC
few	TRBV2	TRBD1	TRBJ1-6	CASRSQGLRSPLHF	TGTGCCAGCAGGTCACAGGGGTTACGGTCACCCCTCCACTTT
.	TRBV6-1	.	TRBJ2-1	CASIKIRVKDNEQFF	TGTGCCAGCATCAAAATCCGGGTCAAGGACAATGAGCAGTTCTTC
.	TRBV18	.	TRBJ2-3	CASSPAGADTQYF	TGTGCCAGCTCACCAGCAGGGGCGGATACGCAGTATTTT
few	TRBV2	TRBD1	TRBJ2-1	CASSKGQGELDEQFF	TGTGCCAGCAGTAAAGGACAGGGGGAGCTCGATGAGCAGTTCTTC
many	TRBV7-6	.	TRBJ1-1	CASSLAQGAGEAFF	TGTGCCAGCAGCTTAGCGCAAGGGGCAGGGGAAGCTTTCTTT
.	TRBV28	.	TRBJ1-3	CASSFAVSSGNTIYF	TGTGCCAGCAGTTTCGCGGTCAGCTCTGGAAACACCATATATTTT
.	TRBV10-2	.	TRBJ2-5	CASSERRGFGTETQYF	TGCGCCAGCAGTGAGCGGAGGGGCTTCGGAACGGAGACCCAGTACTTC
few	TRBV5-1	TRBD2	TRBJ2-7	CASSLTSGGAGRGEQYF	TGCGCCAGCAGCTTGACTAGCGGGGGGGCAGGTCGAGGCGAGCAGTACTTC
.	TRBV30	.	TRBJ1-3	CAWSPFGNTIYF	TGTGCCTGGAGTCCTTTTGGAAACACCATATATTTT
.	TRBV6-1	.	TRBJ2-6	CASSKARSGANVLTF	TGTGCCAGCAGTAAAGCGCGCTCTGGGGCCAACGTCCTGACTTTC
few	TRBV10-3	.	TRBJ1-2	CAIRVSGVNYGYTF	TGTGCCATCAGAGTTTCAGGCGTTAACTATGGCTACACCTTC
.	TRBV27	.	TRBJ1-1	CASSLSVAAEAFF	TGTGCCAGCAGTTTATCGGTAGCAGCAGAAGCTTTCTTT
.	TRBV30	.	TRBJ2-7	CAWSVQGYEQYF	TGTGCCTGGAGTGTACAGGGATACGAGCAGTACTTC
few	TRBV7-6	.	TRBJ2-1	CASSLWGVEQFF	TGTGCCAGCAGCCTATGGGGAGTCGAGCAGTTCTTC
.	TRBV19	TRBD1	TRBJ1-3	CASSSTGSSGNTIYF	TGTGCCAGTAGTTCGACAGGGAGCTCTGGAAACACCATATATTTT
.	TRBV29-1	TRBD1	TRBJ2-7	CSVTRGQGPYEQYF	TGCAGCGTTACGAGGGGGCAGGGCCCTTACGAGCAGTACTTC
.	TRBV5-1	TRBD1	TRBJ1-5	CASSLGDRYQPQHF	TGCGCCAGCAGCTTGGGGGACAGGTATCAGCCCCAGCATTTT
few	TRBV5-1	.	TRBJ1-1	CASRLTVTPAEAFF	TGCGCCAGCAGGCTAACAGTTACTCCAGCTGAAGCTTTCTTT
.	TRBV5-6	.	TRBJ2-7	CASSSPYLYEQYF	TGTGCCAGCAGCTCGCCCTACCTTTACGAGCAGTACTTC
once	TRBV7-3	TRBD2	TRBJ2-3	CASSPGAGGAIDTQYF	TGTGCCAGCAGCCCTGGAGCCGGGGGGGCGATAGATACGCAGTATTTT
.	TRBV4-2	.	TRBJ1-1	CASSQDEDPGGDEAFF	TGTGCCAGCAGCCAAGATGAGGACCCTGGAGGTGATGAAGCTTTCTTT
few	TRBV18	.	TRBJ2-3	CASSPLVDTQYF	TGTGCCAGCTCACCCCTAGTGGATACGCAGTATTTT
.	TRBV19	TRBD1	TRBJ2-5	CASRKTGGVETQYF	TGTGCCAGTAGGAAGACAGGGGGCGTAGAGACCCAGTACTTC
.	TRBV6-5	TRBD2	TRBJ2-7	CASRGGGVYEQYF	TGTGCCAGCAGGGGGGGAGGGGTGTACGAGCAGTACTTC
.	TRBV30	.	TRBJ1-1	CASELHNRNTEAFF	TGTGCCTCAGAGCTACATAACAGGAACACTGAAGCTTTCTTT
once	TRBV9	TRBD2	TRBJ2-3	CASSMRLADTQYF	TGTGCCAGCAGCATGCGACTAGCGGATACGCAGTATTTT
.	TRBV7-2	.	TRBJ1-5	CASSISRHSNQPQHF	TGTGCCAGCAGCATTAGCCGGCACAGCAATCAGCCCCAGCATTTT
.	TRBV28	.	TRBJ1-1	CASSPFLGEVNTEAFF	TGTGCCAGCAGTCCCTTTCTCGGGGAGGTGAACACTGAAGCTTTCTTT